The sequence of this TCR beta chain was determined in a study of cytomegalovirus exposure and HLA in healthy donors. Study at large: Genetic ancestry analysis placed around 76% of the 400 or so donors that were genotyped in the Caucasian-associated cluster.

Per germline, CDR1 MDHEN and CDR2 SYDVKM. V shed 3 bases, J shed 4 bases, and the junction held 8 bases outside the gene matches. The length of the CDR3 is 16 residues. The primer mix had 60 Vbeta and 13 Jbeta primers. Assay: immunoSEQ multiplex PCR; the TCRdb copy retains only in-frame clones and omits some. Its table records around 210,000 clones. The receptor's source is a girl aged 2 to 9 in good health and CMV-seropositive. This chain uses TRBV28 with TRBJ1-2; TRBD1 matches 10 bases. The sequenced sample consisted of PBMCs. CDR3 coding DNA: TGTGCCAGCAGTTTGGGGTCGGGACAGGGGAGCTATGGCTACACCTTC. Its protein is CASSLGSGQGSYGYTF.